This entry concerns a single T cell receptor beta chain. Produced via immunoSEQ multiplex PCR; TCRdb's table is partial and in-frame only. The sample has approximately 30,000 clones; roughly 87% are singletons. The data belong to a study of multiple sclerosis patients with progressive multifocal leukoencephalopathy. As for time point: time of PML onset. PML in natalizumab-treated patients developed after between about 15 and 56 months of natalizumab therapy. The T3 samples were drawn when PML began. The CDR3 totals 13 residues. Looked up from germline, CDR1 is GTSNPN and CDR2 is SVGIG (reference sequence). V gave up 2 bases and J gave up 7 bases; unmatched junction bases: 4.

This chain links TRBV30 with TRBJ1-3; 8 bases align to TRBD1. The input for sequencing was PBMCs, taken from a patient treated with natalizumab. This TCR derives from a woman aged 40 to 50 with progressive multifocal leukoencephalopathy. The CDR3 reads CAWSQGQANTIYF. The CDR3 nucleotides read TGTGCCTGGAGTCAGGGACAGGCCAACACCATATATTTT.